This T cell receptor (beta chain) originates from a study of blood T cells in healthy people across ages. Overall study results and limits: Among T cells, TCR beta diversity per million cells dropped roughly linearly as age rose.

CDR1 and CDR2 from the germline V gene are MNHEY and SVGEGT. There are 17 residues in the CDR3. J lost 8 bases, V lost 5 bases, and 18 bases had no gene match. As regards this clonotype: What it binds is unknown.

Each donor's blood draw was approximately 10 milliliters of peripheral blood. Next came a second PCR, run for 7 to 11 cycles, which used a sample-barcoded 5' primer along with a J-beta primer mix. Each of the cDNA molecules was tagged by a template-switch adaptor with 12 random nucleotides. TCRdb ran MiXCR on the 5' RACE reads and lists one entry per CDR3 protein. The profile shows more than 450,000 distinct CDR3 sequences, around a quarter of them singletons. These sequences were also reported in another study, on T cells of mothers and their children. Per that paper: Thymic selection shapes TCR recombination output similarly in related and unrelated pairs.

This TCR was sampled from a boy aged 2 to 10 in good health. The source material was blood. V usage is TRBV6-2 or TRBV6-3 and J usage is TRBJ2-1; 7 bases map to TRBD2. This CDR3 reads CASSPLSGATKRDEQFF. CDR3 bases: TGTGCCAGCAGTCCGCTAAGCGGGGCCACGAAGAGGGATGAGCAGTTCTTC.